The 11 T cell receptor beta chains presented below share a single source sample, sequenced in a study of T-cell reconstitution after alpha-beta-depleted transplantation in children. Preparation of the TCRbeta library was carried out with unique molecular identifiers. TCRdb independently ran MiXCR on the PCR reads; one entry per CDR3 protein. Of 130,000 or so distinct CDR3 sequences listed, roughly 10% are singletons. The sequencing used PBMCs, mostly from graft donor cells, collected 180 days after TCRalphabeta/CD19-depleted stem cell transplant. The receptors were sampled from a girl less than two years old who had a stem cell transplant for combined immunodeficiency, so the T cells may come from the graft donor.

The CDR3 reads CSARDLARGETQYF. The CDR3 DNA follows: TGCAGTGCTAGAGATCTGGCTAGGGGGGAGACCCAGTACTTC. The chain combines TRBV20-1 with TRBJ2-5; D possibly corresponds to TRBD1 (6 bases). The germline gives CDR1 DFQATT, CDR2 SNEGSKA (reference sequence). The CDR3 loop spans 14 amino acids. Trimming removed 0 bases from V and 5 bases from J, with 13 bases in between.

This clonotype was counted at least ten times. The rearrangement links TRBV6-2 or TRBV6-3 to TRBJ2-7; D perhaps matches TRBD2 (6 bases). This CDR3 spans 13 amino acids. Deletions cut 4 bases from V and 2 bases from J, with 9 bases between. Germline CDR1 and CDR2: MNHEY and SVGEGT. For the CDR3, the DNA is TGTGCCAGCAGTTCCGGGACTCCCTACGAGCAGTACTTC. Translated: CASSSGTPYEQYF.

This clonotype was seen many times. The chain carries TRBV5-1 and TRBJ2-1; no firm D call. The CDR3 loop spans 11 amino acids. In germline, CDR1 is SGHRS, CDR2 YFSETQ. V lost 1 base and J 8 bases, leaving 4 bases between the germline ends. CDR3 sequence reads: CASSLLDEQFF. The CDR3 bases are TGCGCCAGCAGCTTGCTCGATGAGCAGTTCTTC.

This clonotype has only a few counts. This chain joins TRBV12-3 or TRBV12-4 and TRBJ1-5, with 7 bases lining up with TRBD1. The CDR3 totals 15 residues. V was pared by 4 bases and J by 3 bases, with 6 bases of the junction left unmatched. The CDR3 protein is CASSSQGPFNQPQHF. The DNA of the CDR3 is TGTGCCAGCAGTTCACAGGGGCCATTCAATCAGCCCCAGCATTTT.

About this clonotype: This may arise from a read error, as a much more abundant clone is one base away. The chain uses TRBV6-2 or TRBV6-3 and TRBJ1-5; possibly TRBD1 for D (6 bases). This CDR3 spans 14 amino acids. Germline-derived CDR1 and CDR2 are MNHEY and SVGEGT. The CDR3 spells CASSYGTGGQPHHF. The CDR3 DNA follows: TGTGCCAGCAGTTATGGAACAGGAGGACAGCCCCATCATTTT.

A few counts support this clonotype. Relative to the germline gene, one junction end is altered; a read error may explain this. The genes are TRBV12-3 or TRBV12-4 and TRBJ2-2; no clear D. CDR3 size: 13 residues. The CDR3 DNA is TGTGCAAGCACCCAGCCGAACACCGGGGAGCTGTTTTTT. This codes for CASTQPNTGELFF.

This clonotype was seen a handful of times. The rearrangement joins TRBV7-2 to TRBJ1-5; D is ambiguous. Trimming removed 3 bases from V and 4 bases from J, with 10 bases in between. Germline CDR1 reads SGHTA; CDR2 reads FQGNSA. This CDR3 has 14 amino acids. The CDR3 coding sequence is TGTGCCAGCAGCTTTAATCACCCAAATCAGCCCCAGCATTTT. Protein sequence: CASSFNHPNQPQHF.

This clonotype was detected only a few times. The genes are TRBV12-3 or TRBV12-4 and TRBJ2-1; the match to TRBD1 covers 10 bases. The CDR3 is 14 residues long. V shed 6 bases, J shed 5 bases, and the junction held 4 bases outside the gene matches. CDR3 DNA: TGTGCCAGCAGCGGGACAGGGGAAAACAATGAGCAGTTCTTC. This translates into CASSGTGENNEQFF.

The chain links TRBV11-3 to TRBJ2-7; the D gene could be TRBD1 or TRBD2 (6 bases each). Per germline, CDR1 SGHNT and CDR2 YENEEA. There are 15 residues in the CDR3. The V end lost 5 bases, the J end lost 0 bases, and 14 bases lay between the germline ends. The DNA for the CDR3 is TGTGCCAGCAGCCAAGAACGGGGGCCCTCCTACGAGCAGTACTTC. Residues: CASSQERGPSYEQYF.

The chain couples TRBV5-1 to TRBJ2-7; TRBD2 agrees at 9 bases. The V and J ends lost 4 bases and 3 bases, in that order; junction bases with no gene match: 14. The CDR3 consists of 17 residues. The germline V gene has CDR1 SGHRS and CDR2 YFSETQ. CDR3 sequence (DNA): TGCGCCAGCAGCGGGACTAGCTGGGGGGCCTTAATCTACGAGCAGTACTTC. This encodes CASSGTSWGALIYEQYF.

This clonotype was seen ten or more times. The gene calls are TRBV11-2 and TRBJ2-5; D uncertain. CDR3 length: 16 amino acids. Germline CDR1 reads SGHAT; CDR2 reads FQNNGV. With 0 bases removed from V and 0 bases from J, the gap between germline ends came to 11 bases. CDR3 amino acids: CASSLDLQIDQETQYF. In DNA form, the CDR3 reads TGTGCCAGCAGCTTAGATCTCCAAATCGACCAAGAGACCCAGTACTTC.